Included here is one TCR beta chain sequence, with context. This entry comes from a study of blood T cell dynamics during melanoma immunotherapy. As for time point: week 3, after first cycle of checkpoint inhibitor. Patients had no prior systemic cancer treatment, immunosuppressants or other active cancers. The CDR3 covers 15 residues. Germline CDR1 is SQVTM and CDR2 is ANQGSEA. After removal of 2 bases from V and 1 base from J, the junction contained 4 bases not matched to a gene. Each bulk PBMC sample had 300 to 400 ng DNA loaded. Clones were read by immunoSEQ multiplex PCR, and TCRdb kept only the in-frame ones, dropping some. The data contain roughly 15,000 clones, around 90% of them singletons.

This chain uses TRBV29-1 with TRBJ2-1; TRBD2 matches at 8 bases. The clonotype originates from a human donor with melanoma. Sequenced material: blood, taken from a patient treated with checkpoint blockade. The CDR3 DNA follows: TGCAGCGTTGAATTGGCGGGAGGTTCCTACAATGAGCAGTTCTTC. Residues: CSVELAGGSYNEQFF.